Here is one T cell receptor beta chain with its context. The antigen is unknown. The assay was immunoSEQ multiplex PCR, and TCRdb's table has in-frame clones only and misses some. The sample carries fewer than 130,000 clones, approximately 89% recorded once. The sample originates from a study of OX40 agonist ivuxolimab in advanced cancers. Study at large: Clinicians treated patients with ivuxolimab, an agonistic anti-OX40 (CD134) antibody. Dose-escalation patients suffered from hepatocellular carcinoma, melanoma, renal cell or head and neck cancer. Prior anti-PD-1, anti-PD-L1 or anti-CTLA-4 therapy was allowed; less than 45% had some.

Study results and caveats: The authors did not determine the antigen specificity of the expanded peripheral T cells.

Germline V lookup: CDR1 LGHNA, CDR2 YSLEER. This CDR3 is built from 15 residues. V lost 0 bases and J 2 bases, leaving 11 bases between the germline ends. This sequence joins TRBV4-3 and TRBJ2-7; no reliable D call. The source is an adult with an advanced solid tumor such as melanoma, head and neck, liver or kidney cancer. Specimen: CD4+ or CD8+ T cells sorted from blood, collected in a trial of the OX40 agonist ivuxolimab. The CDR3, as DNA: TGCGCCAGCAGCCAAGATGAGGAGAGGACCTACGAGCAGTACTTC. Amino acids: CASSQDEERTYEQYF.